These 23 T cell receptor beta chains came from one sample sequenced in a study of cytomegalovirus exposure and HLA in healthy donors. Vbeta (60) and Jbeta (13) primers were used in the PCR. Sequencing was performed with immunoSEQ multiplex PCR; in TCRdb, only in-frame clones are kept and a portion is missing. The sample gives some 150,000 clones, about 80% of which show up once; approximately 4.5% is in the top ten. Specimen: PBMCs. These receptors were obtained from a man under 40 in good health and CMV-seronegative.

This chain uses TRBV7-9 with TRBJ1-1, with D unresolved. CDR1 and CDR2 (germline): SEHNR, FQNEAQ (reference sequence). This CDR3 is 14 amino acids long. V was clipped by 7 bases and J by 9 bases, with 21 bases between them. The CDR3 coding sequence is TGTGCCAGCATCTCGAGCACAGTTCCGGGAAAAGCTTTCTTT. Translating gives CASISSTVPGKAFF.

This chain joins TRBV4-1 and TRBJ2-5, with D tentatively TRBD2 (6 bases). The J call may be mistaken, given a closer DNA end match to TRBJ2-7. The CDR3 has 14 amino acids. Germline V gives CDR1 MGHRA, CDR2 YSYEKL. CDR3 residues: CASSQGEDLYEQYF. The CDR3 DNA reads TGCGCCAGCAGCCAAGGGGAGGACCTCTACGAGCAGTACTTC.

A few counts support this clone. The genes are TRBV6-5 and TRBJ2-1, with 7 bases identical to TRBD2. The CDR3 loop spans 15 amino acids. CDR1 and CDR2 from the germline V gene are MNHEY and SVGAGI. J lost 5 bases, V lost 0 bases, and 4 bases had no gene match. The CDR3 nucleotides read TGTGCCAGCAGTTACTCGCTAGCGGAAAACAATGAGCAGTTCTTC. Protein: CASSYSLAENNEQFF.

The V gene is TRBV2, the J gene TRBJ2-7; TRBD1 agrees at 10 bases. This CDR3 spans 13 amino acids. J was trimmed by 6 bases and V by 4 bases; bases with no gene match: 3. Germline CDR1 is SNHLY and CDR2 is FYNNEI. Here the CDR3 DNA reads TGTGCCAGCAGTGGGACAGGGGGTAGCGAGCAGTACTTC. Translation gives CASSGTGGSEQYF.

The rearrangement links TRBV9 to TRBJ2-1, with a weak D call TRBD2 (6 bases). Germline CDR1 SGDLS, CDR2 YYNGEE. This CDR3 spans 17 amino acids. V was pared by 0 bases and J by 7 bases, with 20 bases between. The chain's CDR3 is CASSVESEGTPLNEQFF. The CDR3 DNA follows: TGTGCCAGCAGCGTAGAGTCGGAGGGAACCCCCCTAAATGAGCAGTTCTTC.

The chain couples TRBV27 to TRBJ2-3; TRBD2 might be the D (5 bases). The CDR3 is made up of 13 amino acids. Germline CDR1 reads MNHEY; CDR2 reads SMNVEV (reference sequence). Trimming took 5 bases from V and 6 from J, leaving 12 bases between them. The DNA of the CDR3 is TGTGCCAGCAGTCTGCGGACTTGGGATACGCAGTATTTT. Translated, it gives CASSLRTWDTQYF.

CDR3: CASSSTGLISYEQYF. CDR3 nucleotide sequence: TGTGCCAGCAGTTCAACAGGTTTAATCTCCTACGAGCAGTACTTC. J is TRBJ2-7 and V is TRBV28, with TRBD1 as a possible D gene (5 bases). V was pared by 4 bases and J by 0 bases, with 13 bases between. Germline CDR1 is MDHEN and CDR2 is SYDVKM. The CDR3 consists of 15 residues.

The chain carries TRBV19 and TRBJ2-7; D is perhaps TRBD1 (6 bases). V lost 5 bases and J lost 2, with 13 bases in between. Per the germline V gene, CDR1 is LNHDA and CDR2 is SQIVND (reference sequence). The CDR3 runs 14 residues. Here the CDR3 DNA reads TGTGCCAGTAGTGTATTGACAGGTCCCTACGAGCAGTACTTC. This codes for CASSVLTGPYEQYF.

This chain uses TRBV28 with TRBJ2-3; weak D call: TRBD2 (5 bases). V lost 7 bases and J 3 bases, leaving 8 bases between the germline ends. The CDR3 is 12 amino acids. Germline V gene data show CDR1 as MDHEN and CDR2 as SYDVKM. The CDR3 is CASKAGTDTQYF. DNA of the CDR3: TGTGCCAGCAAGGCGGGTACAGATACGCAGTATTTT.

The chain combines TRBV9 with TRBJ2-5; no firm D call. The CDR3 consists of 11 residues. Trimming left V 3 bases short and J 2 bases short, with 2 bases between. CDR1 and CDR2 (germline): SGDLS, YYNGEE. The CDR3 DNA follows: TGTGCCAGCAGCGCACAAGAGACCCAGTACTTC. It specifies CASSAQETQYF.

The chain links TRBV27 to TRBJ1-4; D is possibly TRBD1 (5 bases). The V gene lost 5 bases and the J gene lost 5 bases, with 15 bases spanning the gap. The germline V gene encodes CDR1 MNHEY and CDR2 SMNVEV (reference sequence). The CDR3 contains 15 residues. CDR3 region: CASSEATESNEKLFF. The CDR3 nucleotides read TGTGCCAGCAGTGAAGCGACAGAGTCGAATGAAAAACTGTTTTTT.

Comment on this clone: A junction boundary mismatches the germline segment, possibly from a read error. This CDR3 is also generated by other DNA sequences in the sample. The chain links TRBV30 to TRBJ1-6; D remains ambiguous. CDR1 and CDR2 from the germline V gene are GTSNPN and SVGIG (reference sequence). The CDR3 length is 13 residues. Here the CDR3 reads CAWTNSYNSPLHF. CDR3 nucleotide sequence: TGTGCCTGGACTAACTCCTATAATTCCCCCCTCCACTTT.

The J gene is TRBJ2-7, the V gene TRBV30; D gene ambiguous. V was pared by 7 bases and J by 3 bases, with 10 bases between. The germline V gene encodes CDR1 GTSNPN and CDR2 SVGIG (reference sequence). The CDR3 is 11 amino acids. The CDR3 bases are TGTGCCTTCAGGAAAGTCTACGAGCAGTACTTC. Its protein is CAFRKVYEQYF.

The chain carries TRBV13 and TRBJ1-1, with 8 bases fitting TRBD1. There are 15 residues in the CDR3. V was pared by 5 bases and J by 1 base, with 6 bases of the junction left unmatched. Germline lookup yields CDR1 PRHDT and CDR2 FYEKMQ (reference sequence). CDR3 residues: CASSPTGDRNTEAFF. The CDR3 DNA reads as TGTGCCAGCAGCCCGACAGGGGATCGGAACACTGAAGCTTTCTTT.

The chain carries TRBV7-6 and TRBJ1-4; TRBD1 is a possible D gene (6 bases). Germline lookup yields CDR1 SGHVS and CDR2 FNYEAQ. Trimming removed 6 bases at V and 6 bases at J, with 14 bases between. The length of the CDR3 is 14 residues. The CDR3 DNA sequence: TGTGCCAGCAGTCCTCGGGACACCTATGAAAAACTGTTTTTT. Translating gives CASSPRDTYEKLFF. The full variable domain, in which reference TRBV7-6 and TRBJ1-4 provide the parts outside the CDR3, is GAGVSQSPRYKVTKRGQDVALRCDPISGHVSLYWYRQALGQGPEFLTYFNYEAQQDKSGLPNDRFSAERPEGSISTLTIQRTEQRDSAMYRCASSPRDTYEKLFFGSGTQLSVL.

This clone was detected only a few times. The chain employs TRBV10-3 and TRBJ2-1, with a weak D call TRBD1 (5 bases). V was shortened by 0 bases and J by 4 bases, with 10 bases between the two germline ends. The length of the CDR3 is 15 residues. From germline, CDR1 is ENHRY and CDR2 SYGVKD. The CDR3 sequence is CAISESGRTYNEQFF. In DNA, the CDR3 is TGTGCCATCAGTGAGTCGGGGCGGACGTACAATGAGCAGTTCTTC.

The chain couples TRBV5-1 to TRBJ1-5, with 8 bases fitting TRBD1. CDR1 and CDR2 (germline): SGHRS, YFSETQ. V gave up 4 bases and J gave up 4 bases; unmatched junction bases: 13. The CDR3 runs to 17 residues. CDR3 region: CASSAMRVTGENQPQHF. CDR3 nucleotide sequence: TGCGCCAGCAGCGCTATGCGTGTGACAGGGGAAAATCAGCCCCAGCATTTT.

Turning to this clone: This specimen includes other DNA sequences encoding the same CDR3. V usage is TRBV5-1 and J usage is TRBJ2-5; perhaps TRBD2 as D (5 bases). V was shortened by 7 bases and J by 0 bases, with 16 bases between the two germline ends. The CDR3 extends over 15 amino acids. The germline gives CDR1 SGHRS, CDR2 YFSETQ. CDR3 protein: CASCREHLDQETQYF. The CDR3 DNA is TGCGCCAGCTGTCGGGAACACCTTGACCAAGAGACCCAGTACTTC. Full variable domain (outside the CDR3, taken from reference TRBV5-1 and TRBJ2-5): KAGVTQTPRYLIKTRGQQVTLSCSPISGHRSVSWYQQTPGQGLQFLFEYFSETQRNKGNFPGRFSGRQFSNSRSEMNVSTLELGDSALYLCASCREHLDQETQYFGPGTRLLVL.

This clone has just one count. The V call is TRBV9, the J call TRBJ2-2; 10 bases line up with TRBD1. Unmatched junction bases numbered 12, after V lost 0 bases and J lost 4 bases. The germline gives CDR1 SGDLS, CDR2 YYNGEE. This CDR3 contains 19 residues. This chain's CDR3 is CASSVVVGQGTRGTGELFF. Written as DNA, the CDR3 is TGTGCCAGCAGCGTAGTAGTGGGACAGGGGACTCGAGGCACCGGGGAGCTGTTTTTT.

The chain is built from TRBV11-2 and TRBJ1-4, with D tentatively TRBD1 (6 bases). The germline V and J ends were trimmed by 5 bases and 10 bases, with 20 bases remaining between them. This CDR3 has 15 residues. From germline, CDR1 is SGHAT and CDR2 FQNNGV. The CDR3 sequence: CASSPDRDIQRKLFF. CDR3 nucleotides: TGTGCCAGCAGCCCTGACCGGGACATCCAGAGAAAACTGTTTTTT.

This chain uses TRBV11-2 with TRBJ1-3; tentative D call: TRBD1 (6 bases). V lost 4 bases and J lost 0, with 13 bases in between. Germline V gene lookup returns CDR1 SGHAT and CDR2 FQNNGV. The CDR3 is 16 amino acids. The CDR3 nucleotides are TGTGCCAGCAGCTGGGGGAACAGGGTCTCTGGAAACACCATATATTTT. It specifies CASSWGNRVSGNTIYF.

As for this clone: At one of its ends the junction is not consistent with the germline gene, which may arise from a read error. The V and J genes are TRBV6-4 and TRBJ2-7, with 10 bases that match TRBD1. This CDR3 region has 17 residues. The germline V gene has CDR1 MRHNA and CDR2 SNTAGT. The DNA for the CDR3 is TGTGCCATCAGTGAGTCAGTAGGACAGGGGGGACCCTACGAGCAGTACTTC. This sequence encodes CAISESVGQGGPYEQYF.

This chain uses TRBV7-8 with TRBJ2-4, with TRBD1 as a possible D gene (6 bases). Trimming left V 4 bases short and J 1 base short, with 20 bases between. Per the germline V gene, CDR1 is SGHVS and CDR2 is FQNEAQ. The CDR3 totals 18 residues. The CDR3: CASSWLGRFQGAKNIQYF. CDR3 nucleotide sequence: TGTGCCAGCAGCTGGCTTGGACGTTTTCAGGGGGCCAAAAACATTCAGTACTTC.